One and the same sample provided the 28 T cell receptor beta chains below, sequenced in a study of shared clonotypes between healthy human individuals. The protocol was immunoSEQ multiplex PCR, while the TCRdb copy is restricted to in-frame clones and leaves out a portion. The sample holds nearly 500,000 clones; 76% are singletons and the top ten take about an eighth. The sample was PBMCs. These receptors were obtained from a woman in her 40s in good health. Some clones in this sample may be carry-over from other donors' samples.

The genes are TRBV5-4 and TRBJ2-7; D uncertain. V dropped 4 bases and J dropped 2 bases, with 16 bases sitting between them. The CDR3 contains 15 residues. The germline V gene has CDR1 SGHNT and CDR2 YYREEE (reference sequence). The CDR3 region has the DNA TGTGCCAGCAGCCTTTTTGGGGTAGGGCCCTACGAGCAGTACTTC. It codes for CASSLFGVGPYEQYF.

This chain connects TRBV7-9 to TRBJ2-3; D may be TRBD1 (6 bases). Germline V gives CDR1 SEHNR, CDR2 FQNEAQ (reference sequence). CDR3 length: 15 amino acids. V dropped 4 bases and J dropped 2 bases, with 13 bases sitting between them. CDR3 coding DNA: TGTGCCAGCAGCTCAACTGACAGGTTCACAGATACGCAGTATTTT. Encoded protein: CASSSTDRFTDTQYF.

Comment on this clone: The likely explanation is a read error, given a far larger clone one base away. The CDR3 DNA reads TGTGCCAGCAGTACGAGTTATGACTACACCTTC. Translating gives CASSTSYDYTF. This rearrangement joins TRBV28 to TRBJ1-2, with D uncertain. Per the germline V gene, CDR1 is MDHEN and CDR2 is SYDVKM. CDR3 length equals 11 residues.

This clone appeared many times. The same CDR3 also results from other DNA sequences found in this sample. The rearrangement links TRBV28 to TRBJ1-1; D uncertain. The CDR3 has 14 amino acids. Trimming removed 6 bases from V and 0 bases from J, with 11 bases in between. CDR1 and CDR2 from the germline V gene are MDHEN and SYDVKM. The CDR3 here is CASSFRAVNTEAFF. The CDR3 DNA sequence: TGTGCCAGCAGCTTCAGAGCAGTGAACACTGAAGCTTTCTTT.

The chain joins TRBV5-1 to TRBJ2-1; 10 nucleotides align to TRBD2. In germline, CDR1 is SGHRS, CDR2 YFSETQ. The CDR3 runs to 18 residues. V dropped 4 bases and J dropped 7; count of bases not matched to a gene: 17. The CDR3 here is CASSTQPGLAAPGNEQFF. For the CDR3, the DNA is TGCGCCAGCAGCACGCAACCCGGACTAGCGGCCCCCGGGAATGAGCAGTTCTTC.

The chain joins TRBV28 to TRBJ1-5, with D hard to call. Trimming shortened V by 5 bases and J by 1 base, and 18 bases separated the two germline ends. The CDR3 covers 17 residues. Germline V gene lookup returns CDR1 MDHEN and CDR2 SYDVKM. CDR3 protein: CASSPPTGQRSNQPQHF. CDR3 nucleotide sequence: TGTGCCAGCAGTCCCCCCACTGGGCAGCGGAGCAATCAGCCCCAGCATTTT.

V usage is TRBV30 and J usage is TRBJ2-1; a possible D gene is TRBD2 (5 bases). The V and J ends lost 3 bases and 0 bases respectively, with 9 bases between them. CDR3 size: 14 residues. Germline CDR1 reads GTSNPN; CDR2 reads SVGIG (reference sequence). In DNA form, the CDR3 reads TGTGCCTGGAGACCCGAGGGCTCCTACAATGAGCAGTTCTTC. Translated: CAWRPEGSYNEQFF. Combining the CDR3 with reference TRBV30 and TRBJ2-1 gives the whole variable domain SQTIHQWPATLVQPVGSPLSLECTVEGTSNPNLYWYRQAAGRGLQLLFYSVGIGQISSEVPQNLSASRPQDRQFILSSKKLLLSDSGFYLCAWRPEGSYNEQFFGPGTRLTVL.

This chain links TRBV19 with TRBJ2-7; D tentatively fits TRBD1 or TRBD2 (6 bases each). The CDR3 is made up of 14 amino acids. V lost 7 bases, J lost 5 bases, and 18 bases lay in between. Per germline, CDR1 LNHDA and CDR2 SQIVND (reference sequence). The CDR3 spells CASTNRGLHDEQYF. CDR3 nucleotide sequence: TGTGCCAGTACCAACCGGGGGCTACATGACGAGCAGTACTTC.

The chain recombines TRBV27 with TRBJ2-3; no clear D. The CDR3 contains 13 residues. V lost 5 bases, J lost 0 bases, and 6 bases lay in between. The V gene's germline CDR1 is MNHEY and CDR2 SMNVEV (reference sequence). CDR3 nucleotide sequence: TGTGCCAGCAGTCATATGAGCACAGATACGCAGTATTTT. Encoded protein: CASSHMSTDTQYF.

DNA for the CDR3: TGTGCCTGGAGTGCTAGGACAGGAATGAACACTGAAGCTTTCTTT. This sequence encodes CAWSARTGMNTEAFF. The chain combines TRBV30 with TRBJ1-1, with 7 bases identical to TRBD1. V lost 1 base to trimming and J lost 0 bases; unmatched junction nucleotides: 5. The germline CDR1 and CDR2 sequences are GTSNPN and SVGIG (reference sequence). The CDR3 has 15 residues.

This chain connects TRBV27 to TRBJ2-2, with 9 bases that match TRBD1. The CDR3 is 15 residues long. V lost 3 bases and J lost 5; bases outside the gene matches: 4. Germline V gives CDR1 MNHEY, CDR2 SMNVEV (reference sequence). DNA of the CDR3: TGTGCCAGCAGTTTGGGGACAGGGCGGACCGGGGAGCTGTTTTTT. It specifies CASSLGTGRTGELFF.

The chain combines TRBV6-5 with TRBJ1-5; D gene uncertain. This CDR3 contains 14 residues. V lost 6 bases and J lost 2, with 11 bases in between. Germline CDR1 reads MNHEY; CDR2 reads SVGAGI. The CDR3 spells CASSQWGGNQPQHF. The CDR3 DNA is TGTGCCAGCAGCCAGTGGGGAGGCAATCAGCCCCAGCATTTT.

The V call is TRBV6-6, the J call TRBJ1-1; D call uncertain. The CDR3 covers 13 residues. Germline V lookup: CDR1 MNHNY, CDR2 SVGAGI (reference sequence). Trimming cost V 8 bases and J 1 base, with 11 bases left between them. This CDR3 reads CASSSAENTEAFF. CDR3 DNA: TGTGCCAGCTCCTCAGCCGAGAACACTGAAGCTTTCTTT.

This clone turned up a few times. The V and J genes are TRBV10-1 and TRBJ1-2; 9 nucleotides agree with TRBD1. There are 14 residues in the CDR3. J lost 4 bases, V lost 6 bases, and 6 bases had no gene match. In germline, CDR1 is WNHNN, CDR2 SYGVQD (reference sequence). CDR3 in DNA: TGCGCCAGCAGAAGAGAGACAGGGGGCTATGGCTACACCTTC. Translated: CASRRETGGYGYTF.

This clone was seen more than once but under ten times. The rearrangement uses TRBV28 and TRBJ1-2; 9 bases map to TRBD1. The CDR3 is 13 amino acids. Germline V CDR1 and CDR2: MDHEN, SYDVKM. The junction had 6 bases not matched to a gene; V was cut back by 5 bases and J by 8 bases. The CDR3 DNA reads as TGTGCCAGCAGTAAGGGACAGGGTATCGGCTACACCTTC. Amino acid sequence: CASSKGQGIGYTF.

V gene TRBV6-5 combines with J gene TRBJ2-7; 11 bases align to TRBD1. This CDR3 is built from 14 residues. J gave up 2 bases and V 4 bases, and 1 base lay outside the gene matches. The germline V gene has CDR1 MNHEY and CDR2 SVGAGI. The CDR3 is CASSWGQGAYEQYF. CDR3 DNA sequence: TGTGCCAGCAGTTGGGGACAGGGGGCCTACGAGCAGTACTTC.

The DNA of the CDR3 is TGTGCCAGCAGGGAGGGGAGGGCCAATGAGCAGTTCTTC. Translating gives CASREGRANEQFF. This chain links TRBV28 with TRBJ2-1; 7 bases are shared with TRBD2. This CDR3 has 13 residues. Looked up from germline, CDR1 is MDHEN and CDR2 is SYDVKM. Losses at the gene ends were 6 bases for V and 6 bases for J; bases not matched to a gene: 5.

The J gene is TRBJ1-2, the V gene TRBV19; 10 bases map to TRBD1. Germline CDR1 reads LNHDA; CDR2 reads SQIVND (reference sequence). The CDR3 length is 15 residues. Trimming removed 4 bases from V and 2 bases from J; junction bases left unmatched: 4. Here the CDR3 reads CASSTDRGINYGYTF. DNA for the CDR3: TGTGCCAGTAGTACGGACAGGGGGATCAACTATGGCTACACCTTC. Full variable domain (remainder filled in from reference TRBV19 and TRBJ1-2): DGGITQSPKYLFRKEGQNVTLSCEQNLNHDAMYWYRQDPGQGLRLIYYSQIVNDFQKGDIAEGYSVSREKKESFPLTVTSAQKNPTAFYLCASSTDRGINYGYTFGSGTRLTVV.

CDR3 coding DNA: TGTGCCAGCAGCCCGGACAGGGGGCAGGAGACCCAGTACTTC. This gives the protein CASSPDRGQETQYF. The rearrangement links TRBV5-6 to TRBJ2-5; 11 nucleotides align to TRBD1. There are 14 residues in the CDR3. The germline CDR1 and CDR2 sequences are SGHDT and YYEEEE. Losses at the gene ends were 4 bases for V and 5 bases for J; bases not matched to a gene: 4.

In its sample, this clone was seen once. CDR3 coding DNA: TGTGCCAGCAGTTTAGCGCCTAGCTCCTACAATGAGCAGTTCTTC. It specifies CASSLAPSSYNEQFF. This chain joins TRBV27 and TRBJ2-1; D is ambiguous. This CDR3 has 15 residues. Germline V lookup: CDR1 MNHEY, CDR2 SMNVEV (reference sequence). V was trimmed by 2 bases and J by 0 bases, leaving 8 bases between them.

This clone was observed a handful of times. The rearrangement joins TRBV5-4 to TRBJ2-1; 10 bases are shared with TRBD1. This CDR3 is 15 amino acids long. J was trimmed by 7 bases and V by 2 bases; bases with no gene match: 6. Germline values: CDR1 SGHNT, CDR2 YYREEE (reference sequence). CDR3 residues: CASSFRDRGNNEQFF. The CDR3 coding sequence is TGTGCCAGCAGCTTCCGGGACAGGGGAAATAATGAGCAGTTCTTC.

The rearrangement links TRBV11-2 to TRBJ2-7, with D tentatively TRBD1 (6 bases). V was trimmed by 1 base and J by 3 bases, leaving 10 bases between them. The CDR3 spans 14 residues. The germline V gene encodes CDR1 SGHAT and CDR2 FQNNGV. CDR3 region: CASSLVGAGYEQYF. The CDR3 DNA reads as TGTGCCAGCAGCTTAGTGGGGGCGGGCTACGAGCAGTACTTC.

The rearrangement links TRBV10-2 to TRBJ2-7; tentative D call: TRBD2 (6 bases). Per the germline V gene, CDR1 is WSHSY and CDR2 is SAAADI. The CDR3 extends over 16 amino acids. Trimming pared 6 bases from V and 0 bases from J, leaving 18 bases between. The CDR3 here is CASSSVGLPSSYEQYF. In DNA, the CDR3 is TGCGCCAGCAGCTCCGTGGGACTTCCCAGCTCCTACGAGCAGTACTTC.

As for this clone: The sample has other DNA sequences that encode this CDR3 too. The chain joins TRBV6-1 to TRBJ2-7; D is perhaps TRBD1 or TRBD2 (6 bases each). Germline CDR1 and CDR2: MNHNS and SASEGT. The CDR3 has 15 amino acids. V dropped 7 bases and J dropped 6 bases, with 22 bases sitting between them. CDR3 in DNA: TGTGCCAGCACACTACAGGGAGGTGGCCAGGGCGAGCAGTACTTC. Amino acid sequence: CASTLQGGGQGEQYF.

V and J are TRBV7-9 and TRBJ2-7; no firm D call. With 3 bases removed from V and 5 bases from J, the gap between germline ends came to 8 bases. This CDR3 has 12 amino acids. Per the germline V gene, CDR1 is SEHNR and CDR2 is FQNEAQ (reference sequence). The DNA for the CDR3 is TGTGCCAGCAGCTTCACTCCCCACGAGCAGTACTTC. Translated: CASSFTPHEQYF.

This clone was observed a single time. The V and J genes are TRBV27 and TRBJ2-1, with unresolved D. V was cut by 5 bases and J by 4 bases, with 9 bases left in between. Germline CDR1 and CDR2: MNHEY and SMNVEV (reference sequence). The CDR3 consists of 13 residues. In nucleotides, the CDR3 is TGTGCCAGCAGTCGGTCGGGTTACAATGAGCAGTTCTTC. This gives the protein CASSRSGYNEQFF.

The chain recombines TRBV5-1 with TRBJ2-7, with a tentative D call TRBD1 (6 bases). This CDR3 is 14 amino acids long. Deletions cut 4 bases from V and 2 bases from J, with 13 bases between. The germline gives CDR1 SGHRS, CDR2 YFSETQ. CDR3 in amino acids: CASSARGQTYEQYF. For the CDR3, the DNA is TGCGCCAGCAGCGCCAGGGGCCAGACCTACGAGCAGTACTTC.

This rearrangement joins TRBV28 to TRBJ1-2; 7 positions match TRBD1. The length of the CDR3 is 20 residues. CDR1 and CDR2 from the germline V gene are MDHEN and SYDVKM. J lost 2 bases, V lost 2 bases, and 20 bases had no gene match. CDR3 amino acids: CASSLIEETPNRGLNYGYTF. The CDR3 DNA sequence: TGTGCCAGCAGTTTAATCGAGGAGACACCGAACAGGGGACTAAACTATGGCTACACCTTC.